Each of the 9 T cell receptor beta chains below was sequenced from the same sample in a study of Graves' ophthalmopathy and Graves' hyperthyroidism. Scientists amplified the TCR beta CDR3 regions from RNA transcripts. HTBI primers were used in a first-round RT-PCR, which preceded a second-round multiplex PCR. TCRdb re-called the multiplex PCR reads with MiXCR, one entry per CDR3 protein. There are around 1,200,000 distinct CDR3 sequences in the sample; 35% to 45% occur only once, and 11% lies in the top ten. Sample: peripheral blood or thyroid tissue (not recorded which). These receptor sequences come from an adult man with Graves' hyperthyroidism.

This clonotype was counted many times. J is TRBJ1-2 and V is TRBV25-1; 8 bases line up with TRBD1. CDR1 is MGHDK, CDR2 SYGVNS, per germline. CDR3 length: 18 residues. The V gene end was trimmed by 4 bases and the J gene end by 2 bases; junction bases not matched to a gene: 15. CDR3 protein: CASSGKGAGQGMNYGYTF. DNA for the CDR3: TGTGCCAGCAGTGGAAAGGGGGCCGGACAGGGAATGAACTATGGCTACACCTTC.

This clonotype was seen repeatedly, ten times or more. CDR3: CASSFRGLSYEQYF. In DNA, the CDR3 is TGTGCCAGCAGCTTTCGGGGGCTGAGTTACGAGCAGTACTTC. This chain connects TRBV7-3 to TRBJ2-7, with D perhaps assigned TRBD1 or TRBD2 (6 bases each). Trimming stripped 3 bases from V and 4 bases from J, with 13 bases between. The CDR3 has 14 amino acids. CDR1 and CDR2 (germline): SGHTA, FQGTGA.

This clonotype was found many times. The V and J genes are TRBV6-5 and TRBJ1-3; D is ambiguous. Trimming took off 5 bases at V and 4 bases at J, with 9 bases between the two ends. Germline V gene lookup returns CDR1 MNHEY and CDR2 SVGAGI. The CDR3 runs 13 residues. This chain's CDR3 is CASSPWTGNTIYF. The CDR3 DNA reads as TGTGCCAGCAGTCCCTGGACGGGAAACACCATATATTTT.

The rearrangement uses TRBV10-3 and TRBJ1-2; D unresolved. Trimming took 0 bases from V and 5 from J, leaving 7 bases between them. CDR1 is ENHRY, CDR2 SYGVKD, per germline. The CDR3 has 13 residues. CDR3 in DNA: TGTGCCATCAGTGAGTCCGTCGGGTATGGCTACACCTTC. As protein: CAISESVGYGYTF.

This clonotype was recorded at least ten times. The CDR3 is CSGRTGIYGYTF. CDR3 coding DNA: TGCAGCGGGCGGACAGGGATCTATGGCTACACCTTC. The chain employs TRBV29-1 and TRBJ1-2; 8 bases are a match to TRBD1. With 7 bases clipped from V and 4 bases from J, the junction kept 5 bases outside the gene matches. Per germline, CDR1 SQVTM and CDR2 ANQGSEA. The CDR3 has 12 amino acids.

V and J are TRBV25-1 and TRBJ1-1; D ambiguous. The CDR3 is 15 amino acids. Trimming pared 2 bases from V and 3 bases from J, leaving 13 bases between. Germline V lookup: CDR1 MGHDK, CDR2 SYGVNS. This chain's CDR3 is CASSEPRVRDTEAFF. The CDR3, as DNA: TGTGCCAGCAGTGAACCCAGAGTCCGGGACACTGAAGCTTTCTTT.

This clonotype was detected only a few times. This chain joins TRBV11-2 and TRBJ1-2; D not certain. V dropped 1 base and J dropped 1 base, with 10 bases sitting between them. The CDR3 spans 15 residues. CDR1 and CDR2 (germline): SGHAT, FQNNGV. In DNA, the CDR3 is TGTGCCAGCAGCTTAGGGGGTCCCGGTAACTATGGCTACACCTTC. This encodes CASSLGGPGNYGYTF.

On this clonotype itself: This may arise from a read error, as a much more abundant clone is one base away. CDR3 amino acids: CSAPNPGRNNQPQHF. The CDR3 bases are TGCAGTGCTCCAAACCCTGGACGGAACAATCAGCCCCAGCATTTT. This chain links TRBV20-1 with TRBJ1-5; D uncertain. Germline V gives CDR1 DFQATT, CDR2 SNEGSKA (reference sequence). The CDR3 is 15 residues long. V lost 5 bases and J lost 3, with 17 bases in between.

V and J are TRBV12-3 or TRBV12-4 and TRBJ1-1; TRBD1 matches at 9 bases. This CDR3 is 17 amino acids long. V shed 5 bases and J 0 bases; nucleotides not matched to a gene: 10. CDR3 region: CASSPQPGTGMNTEAFF. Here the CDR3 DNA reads TGTGCCAGCAGTCCCCAACCCGGGACAGGGATGAACACTGAAGCTTTCTTT.